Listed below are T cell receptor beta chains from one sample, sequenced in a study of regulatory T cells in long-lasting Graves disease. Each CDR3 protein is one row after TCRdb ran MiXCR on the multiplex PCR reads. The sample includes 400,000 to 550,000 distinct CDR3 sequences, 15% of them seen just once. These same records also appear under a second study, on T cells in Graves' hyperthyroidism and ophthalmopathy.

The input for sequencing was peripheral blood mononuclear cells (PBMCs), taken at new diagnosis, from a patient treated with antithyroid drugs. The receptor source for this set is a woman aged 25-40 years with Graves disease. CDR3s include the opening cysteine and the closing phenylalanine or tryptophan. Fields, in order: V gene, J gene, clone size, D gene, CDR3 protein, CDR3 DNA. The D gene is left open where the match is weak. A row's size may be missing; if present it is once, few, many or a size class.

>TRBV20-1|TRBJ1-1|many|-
CSAPQGDTEAFF
TGCAGTGCTCCCCAGGGAGACACTGAAGCTTTCTTT
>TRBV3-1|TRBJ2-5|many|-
CASSQFVDKQETQYF
TGTGCCAGCAGCCAATTTGTTGACAAACAAGAGACCCAGTACTTC
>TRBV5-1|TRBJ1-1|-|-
CASNNGGSMNTEAFF
TGCGCCAGCAACAACGGAGGGTCAATGAACACTGAAGCTTTCTTT
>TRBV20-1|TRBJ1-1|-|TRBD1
CSARDQGESTEAFF
TGCAGTGCTAGAGATCAGGGGGAGAGCACTGAAGCTTTCTTT
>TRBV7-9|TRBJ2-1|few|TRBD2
CASSRGLVSYEQFF
TGTGCCAGCAGCCGGGGACTAGTCTCCTATGAGCAGTTCTTC
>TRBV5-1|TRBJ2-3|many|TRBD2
CASSLASGRAWGTQYF
TGCGCCAGCAGCTTGGCTAGCGGGAGGGCCTGGGGTACGCAGTATTTT
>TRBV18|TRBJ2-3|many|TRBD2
CASSPTSGTDTQYF
TGTGCCAGCAGTCCGACTAGCGGGACAGATACGCAGTATTTT
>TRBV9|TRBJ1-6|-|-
CASSSGNSYNSPLHF
TGTGCCAGCAGCTCGGGGAACTCCTATAATTCACCCCTCCACTTT
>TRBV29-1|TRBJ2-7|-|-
CSVGFSGAVEQYF
TGCAGCGTGGGTTTTTCAGGGGCGGTCGAGCAGTACTTC
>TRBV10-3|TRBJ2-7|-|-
CAISGRNEQYF
TGTGCCATCAGTGGCCGGAACGAGCAGTACTTC
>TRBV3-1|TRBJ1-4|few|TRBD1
CASSQSRGDFRNEKLFF
TGTGCCAGCAGCCAATCCAGGGGGGATTTCCGTAATGAAAAACTGTTTTTT
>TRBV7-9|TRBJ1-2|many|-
CASSRGVQDLNYGYTF
TGTGCCAGCTCCCGAGGGGTGCAGGACTTGAACTATGGCTACACCTTC
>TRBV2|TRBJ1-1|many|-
CASSLDGNTEAFF
TGTGCCAGCAGTCTGGACGGGAACACTGAAGCTTTCTTT
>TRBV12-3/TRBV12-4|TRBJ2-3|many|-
CASSRTDTQYF
TGTGCCAGCAGCCGCACAGATACGCAGTATTTT
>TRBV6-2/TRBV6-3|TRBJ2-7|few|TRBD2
CATWRETSGYEQYF
TGTGCCACATGGCGGGAGACTAGCGGCTACGAGCAGTACTTC
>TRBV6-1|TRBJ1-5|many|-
CASSTHSNQPQHF
TGTGCCAGCAGTACCCATAGCAATCAGCCCCAGCATTTT
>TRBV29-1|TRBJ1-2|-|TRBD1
CSVPGTGVLNYGYTF
TGCAGCGTTCCCGGGACAGGGGTTCTTAACTATGGCTACACCTTC
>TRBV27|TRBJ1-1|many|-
CASSSAGPNQAFF
TGTGCCAGCAGTTCTGCCGGGCCTAACCAAGCTTTCTTT
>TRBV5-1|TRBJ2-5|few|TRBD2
CASSWGRAGETQYF
TGCGCCAGCAGCTGGGGGAGAGCGGGGGAGACCCAGTACTTC
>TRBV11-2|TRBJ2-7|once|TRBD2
CASSMALTSGSHEQYF
TGTGCCAGCAGCATGGCGTTGACTAGCGGCTCCCACGAGCAGTACTTC
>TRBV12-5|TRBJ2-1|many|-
CASGLVGWTNEQFF
TGTGCTAGTGGTTTGGTGGGGTGGACAAATGAGCAGTTCTTC
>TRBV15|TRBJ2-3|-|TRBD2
CATSPGLAGSTDTQYF
TGTGCCACCAGCCCAGGACTAGCGGGCTCCACAGATACGCAGTATTTT
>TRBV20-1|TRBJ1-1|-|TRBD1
CSARDQDRGGTEAFF
TGCAGTGCTAGAGATCAGGACAGGGGCGGCACTGAAGCTTTCTTT
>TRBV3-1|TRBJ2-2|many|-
CAIGTLNTGELFF
TGTGCCATCGGGACTCTTAACACCGGGGAGCTGTTTTTT
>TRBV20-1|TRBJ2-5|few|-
CSAETQETQYF
TGCAGTGCAGAGACACAAGAGACCCAGTACTTC
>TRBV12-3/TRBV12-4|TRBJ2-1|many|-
CASRGDHPYNEQFF
TGTGCCAGCAGGGGAGACCACCCCTACAATGAGCAGTTCTTC
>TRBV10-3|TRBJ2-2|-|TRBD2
CATQSGRSGRKDPGELFF
TGTGCCACCCAGAGCGGTAGAAGCGGGAGGAAGGATCCCGGGGAGCTGTTTTTT
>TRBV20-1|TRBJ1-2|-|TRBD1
CSARDLGDRGYGYTF
TGCAGTGCTAGAGATCTGGGGGACAGGGGCTATGGCTACACCTTC
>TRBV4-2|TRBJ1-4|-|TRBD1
CASSQDLGDRVLATNEKLFF
TGTGCCAGCAGCCAAGATCTCGGGGACAGGGTGCTTGCAACTAATGAAAAACTGTTTTTT
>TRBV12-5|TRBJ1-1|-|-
CASFVQGNTEAFF
TGTGCTAGTTTTGTACAGGGAAACACTGAAGCTTTCTTT
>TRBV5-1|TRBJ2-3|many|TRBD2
CASSRAGTSTDTQYF
TGCGCCAGCAGCCGAGCGGGAACCAGCACAGATACGCAGTATTTT
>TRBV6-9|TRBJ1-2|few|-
CASSYSSFYGYTF
TGTGCCAGCAGTTACTCCTCATTTTATGGCTACACCTTC
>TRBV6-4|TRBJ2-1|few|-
CASSGNTGSYNEQFF
TGTGCCAGCAGTGGAAACACGGGGTCCTACAATGAGCAGTTCTTC
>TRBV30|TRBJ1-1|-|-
CAWNKGGTEAFF
TGTGCCTGGAATAAAGGGGGGACTGAAGCTTTCTTT
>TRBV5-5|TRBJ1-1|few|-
CASSLAGSQGEAFF
TGTGCCAGCAGCTTAGCAGGGAGTCAGGGTGAAGCTTTCTTT
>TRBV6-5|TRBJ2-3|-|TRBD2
CASSYSGGARDTQYF
TGTGCCAGCAGTTACTCGGGAGGGGCAAGAGATACGCAGTATTTT
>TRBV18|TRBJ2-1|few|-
CASSPDKSYNEQFF
TGTGCCAGCTCACCCGACAAGTCCTACAATGAGCAGTTCTTC
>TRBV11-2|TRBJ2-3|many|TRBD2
CASSAGLAAADTQYF
TGTGCCAGCAGTGCGGGACTAGCGGCCGCAGATACGCAGTATTTT
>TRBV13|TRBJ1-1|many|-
CASSLEGHPEAFF
TGTGCCAGCAGCTTAGAGGGACACCCTGAAGCTTTCTTT
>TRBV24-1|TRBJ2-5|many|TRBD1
CATSDATGEEGETQYF
TGTGCCACCAGTGACGCGACAGGGGAAGAAGGGGAGACCCAGTACTTC
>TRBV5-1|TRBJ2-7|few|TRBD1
CASSFDRVKYEQYF
TGCGCCAGCAGCTTTGACAGGGTCAAATACGAGCAGTACTTC
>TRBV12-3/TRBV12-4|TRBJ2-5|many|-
CASSGGYGETQYF
TGTGCCAGCAGTGGTGGGTACGGCGAGACCCAGTACTTC
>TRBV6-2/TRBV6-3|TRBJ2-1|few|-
CASNSKRDSSFF
TGTGCCAGCAATTCGAAACGGGACTCCTCGTTCTTC
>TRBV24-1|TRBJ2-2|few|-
CATSDPGQNTGELFF
TGTGCCACCAGTGATCCGGGACAGAACACCGGGGAGCTGTTTTTT
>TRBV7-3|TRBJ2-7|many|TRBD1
CASRQQGAGEQYF
TGTGCCAGCAGACAACAGGGGGCGGGGGAGCAGTACTTC
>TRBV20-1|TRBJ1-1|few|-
CSARDLENTEAFF
TGCAGTGCTAGAGATCTGGAGAACACTGAAGCTTTCTTT
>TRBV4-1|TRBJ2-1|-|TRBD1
CASSRTGGPSYNEQFF
TGCGCCAGCAGCAGGACAGGCGGGCCCTCCTACAATGAGCAGTTCTTC
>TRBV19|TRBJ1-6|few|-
CASSIRTRNNSPLHF
TGTGCCAGTAGTATTAGGACAAGGAATAATTCACCCCTCCACTTT
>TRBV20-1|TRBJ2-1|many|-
CSARDGVYNEQFF
TGCAGTGCTAGAGACGGGGTGTACAATGAGCAGTTCTTC
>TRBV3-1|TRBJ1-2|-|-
CASSPDSSLGYGYTF
TGTGCCAGCAGCCCAGACAGTTCCCTTGGGTATGGCTACACCTTC
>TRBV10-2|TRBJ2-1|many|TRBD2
CASRASGENNEQFF
TGCGCCAGCAGAGCTAGCGGGGAAAACAATGAGCAGTTCTTC
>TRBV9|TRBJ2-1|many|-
CASSVEASEQFF
TGTGCCAGCAGCGTAGAGGCGAGTGAGCAGTTCTTC
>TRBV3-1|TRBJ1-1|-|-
CASSQTRRGWAFF
TGTGCCAGCAGCCAAACTCGGAGAGGGTGGGCTTTCTTT
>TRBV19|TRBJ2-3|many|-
CASSSLPGARTDTQYF
TGTGCCAGTAGTTCCCTTCCCGGGGCTCGCACAGATACGCAGTATTTT
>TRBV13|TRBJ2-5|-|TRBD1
CASSPRTGNQETQYF
TGTGCCAGCAGCCCCCGGACAGGGAACCAAGAGACCCAGTACTTC
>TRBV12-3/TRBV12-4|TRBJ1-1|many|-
CASSLVWGVTEAFF
TGTGCCAGCAGTTTAGTTTGGGGGGTTACTGAAGCTTTCTTT